Below, one TCR beta chain is given with its context. This entry belongs to a study of siplizumab effects on memory and regulatory T cells. Unmatched junction bases numbered 8, after V lost 4 bases and J lost 3 bases. Germline lookup yields CDR1 SGHAT and CDR2 FQDESV (reference sequence). CDR3 size: 17 residues. Data came from immunoSEQ multiplex PCR; TCRdb stores just in-frame clones and leaves some out. The data contain tens of thousands of clones, just over 95% of them singletons. The gene calls are TRBV11-1 and TRBJ2-2, with 10 bases matching TRBD1. This sequence originates from a human donor in good health. What was sequenced was naive CD8+ T cells sorted from blood. CDR3 in DNA: TGTGCCAGCAGCTCAGGGCCGGGACAGGGGTACACCGGGGAGCTGTTTTTT. Translated: CASSSGPGQGYTGELFF.